This TCR beta chain was sequenced in a study of control samples from healthy donors and cancer patients. V shed 5 bases and J shed 4 bases, with 21 bases lying between them. Looked up from germline, CDR1 is SGHVS and CDR2 is FNYEAQ. CDR3 length: 16 amino acids. Libraries were prepared by immunoSEQ multiplex PCR; TCRdb keeps only in-frame clonotypes and omits some of them. The sample lists approximately 40,000 clones, around nine tenths occurring once. V usage is TRBV7-6 and J usage is TRBJ2-7; possibly TRBD1 or TRBD2 for D (5 bases each). The sequencing sample was made of blood. The receptor was isolated from a woman in her 50s in good health. CDR3 amino acids: CASSRFPGGSGYEQYF. As DNA, the CDR3 is TGTGCCAGCAGCAGATTTCCTGGGGGATCGGGGTACGAGCAGTACTTC. Together with reference TRBV7-6 and TRBJ2-7, the CDR3 gives the full variable domain: GAGVSQSPRYKVTKRGQDVALRCDPISGHVSLYWYRQALGQGPEFLTYFNYEAQQDKSGLPNDRFSAERPEGSISTLTIQRTEQRDSAMYRCASSRFPGGSGYEQYFGPGTRLTVT.